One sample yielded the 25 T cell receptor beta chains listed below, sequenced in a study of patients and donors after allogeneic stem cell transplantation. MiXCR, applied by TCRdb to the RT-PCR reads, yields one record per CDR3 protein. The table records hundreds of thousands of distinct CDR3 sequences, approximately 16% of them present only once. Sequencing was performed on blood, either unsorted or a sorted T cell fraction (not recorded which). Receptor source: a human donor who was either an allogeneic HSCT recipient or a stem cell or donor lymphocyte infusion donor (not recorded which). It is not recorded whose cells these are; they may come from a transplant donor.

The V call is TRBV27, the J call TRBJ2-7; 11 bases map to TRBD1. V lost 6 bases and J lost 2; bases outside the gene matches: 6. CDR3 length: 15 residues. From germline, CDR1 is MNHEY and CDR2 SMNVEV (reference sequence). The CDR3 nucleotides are TGTGCCAGCAGGGAGGGGACAGGGGGACCCTACGAGCAGTACTTC. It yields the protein CASREGTGGPYEQYF.

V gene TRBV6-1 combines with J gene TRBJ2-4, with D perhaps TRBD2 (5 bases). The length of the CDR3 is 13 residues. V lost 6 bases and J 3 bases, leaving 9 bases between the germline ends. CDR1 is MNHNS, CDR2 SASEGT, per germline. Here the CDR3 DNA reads TGTGCCAGCAGCCGGACTTACAAAAACATTCAGTACTTC. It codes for CASSRTYKNIQYF.

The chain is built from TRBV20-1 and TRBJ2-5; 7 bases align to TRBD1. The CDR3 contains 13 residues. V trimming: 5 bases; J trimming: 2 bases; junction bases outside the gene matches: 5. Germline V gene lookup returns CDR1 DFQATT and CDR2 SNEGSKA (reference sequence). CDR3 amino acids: CSASRDSQETQYF. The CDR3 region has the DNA TGCAGTGCTTCCCGGGACAGTCAAGAGACCCAGTACTTC.

CDR3 loop: CATRDRGDYGYTF. The CDR3 nucleotides are TGTGCCACCAGAGACAGGGGCGACTATGGCTACACCTTC. The chain combines TRBV15 with TRBJ1-2; TRBD1 matches 8 bases. The CDR3 contains 13 residues. V was pared by 6 bases and J by 3 bases, with 3 bases of the junction left unmatched. Germline V gives CDR1 LNHNV, CDR2 YYDKDF (reference sequence).

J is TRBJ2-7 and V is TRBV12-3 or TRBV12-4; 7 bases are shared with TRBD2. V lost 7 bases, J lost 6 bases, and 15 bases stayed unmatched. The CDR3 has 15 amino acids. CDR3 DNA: TGTGCCAGCACTCGATCGGGCGGGGGAGGTAGCGAGCAGTACTTC. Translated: CASTRSGGGGSEQYF.

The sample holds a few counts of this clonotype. The CDR3 loop reads CASSLAHRGRAYEQYF. Here the CDR3 DNA reads TGTGCCAGCAGCTTGGCCCACAGGGGGCGAGCCTACGAGCAGTACTTC. This sequence joins TRBV5-6 and TRBJ2-7, with 9 bases lining up with TRBD1. Losses at the gene ends were 0 bases for V and 2 bases for J; bases not matched to a gene: 6. There are 16 residues in the CDR3. Germline V gives CDR1 SGHDT, CDR2 YYEEEE.

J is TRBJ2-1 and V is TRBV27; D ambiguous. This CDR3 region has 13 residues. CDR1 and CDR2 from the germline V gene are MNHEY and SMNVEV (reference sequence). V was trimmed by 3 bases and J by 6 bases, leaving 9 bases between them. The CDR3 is CASSFVYSNEQFF. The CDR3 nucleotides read TGTGCCAGCAGTTTTGTGTATTCCAATGAGCAGTTCTTC.

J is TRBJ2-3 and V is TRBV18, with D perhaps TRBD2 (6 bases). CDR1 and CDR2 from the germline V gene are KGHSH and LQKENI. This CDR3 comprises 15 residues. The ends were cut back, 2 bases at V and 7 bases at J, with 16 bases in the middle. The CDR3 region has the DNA TGTGCCAGCTCACCAGTCACTAGCAGTACGAATACGCAGTATTTT. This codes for CASSPVTSSTNTQYF.

CDR3 amino acids: CASSPDWWDSGYGYTF. As DNA, the CDR3 is TGTGCCAGCAGCCCTGACTGGTGGGACAGCGGCTATGGCTACACCTTC. The chain carries TRBV12-3 or TRBV12-4 and TRBJ1-2; 7 nucleotides line up with TRBD1. The CDR3 totals 16 residues. Trimming at V came to 6 bases and at J to 4 bases, leaving 14 bases not matched to a gene.

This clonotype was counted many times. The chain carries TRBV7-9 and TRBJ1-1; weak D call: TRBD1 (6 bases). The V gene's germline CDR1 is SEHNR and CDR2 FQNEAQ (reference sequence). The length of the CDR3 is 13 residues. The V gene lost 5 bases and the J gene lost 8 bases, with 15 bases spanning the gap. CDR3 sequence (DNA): TGTGCCAGCAGCCATAAGACAGGCCCCGAAGCTTTCTTT. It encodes CASSHKTGPEAFF.

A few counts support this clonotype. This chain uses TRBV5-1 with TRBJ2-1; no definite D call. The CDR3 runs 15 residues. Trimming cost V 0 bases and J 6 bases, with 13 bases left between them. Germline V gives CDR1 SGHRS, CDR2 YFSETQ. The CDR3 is CASSLEAPRPNEQFF. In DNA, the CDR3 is TGCGCCAGCAGCTTGGAGGCCCCGAGGCCCAATGAGCAGTTCTTC.

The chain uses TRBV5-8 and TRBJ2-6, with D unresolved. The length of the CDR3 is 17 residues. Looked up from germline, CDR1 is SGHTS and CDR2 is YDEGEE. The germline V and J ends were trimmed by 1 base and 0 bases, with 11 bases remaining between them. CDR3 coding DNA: TGTGCCAGCAGCTTGAGGGTTCAGAACTCTGGGGCCAACGTCCTGACTTTC. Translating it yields CASSLRVQNSGANVLTF.

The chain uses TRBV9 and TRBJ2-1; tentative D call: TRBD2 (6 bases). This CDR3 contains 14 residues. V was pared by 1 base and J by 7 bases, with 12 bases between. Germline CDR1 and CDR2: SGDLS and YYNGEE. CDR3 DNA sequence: TGTGCCAGCAGCGTATGGTGGGGGAGGAATGAGCAGTTCTTC. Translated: CASSVWWGRNEQFF.

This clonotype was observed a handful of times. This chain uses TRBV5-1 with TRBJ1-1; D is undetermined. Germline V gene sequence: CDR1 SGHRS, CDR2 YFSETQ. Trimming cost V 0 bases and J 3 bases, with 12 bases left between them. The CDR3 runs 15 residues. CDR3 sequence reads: CASSLVGRSDTEAFF. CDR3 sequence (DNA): TGCGCCAGCAGCTTGGTGGGGAGATCGGACACTGAAGCTTTCTTT.

CDR3 amino acids: CASSYVRGAYNSPLHF. DNA of the CDR3: TGTGCCAGCAGTTACGTGAGGGGGGCATATAATTCACCCCTCCACTTT. This sequence joins TRBV6-5 and TRBJ1-6; the D gene is possibly TRBD1 (6 bases). V was cut by 2 bases and J by 4 bases, with 12 bases left in between. The CDR3 has 16 residues. CDR1 is MNHEY and CDR2 is SVGAGI in the germline V gene.

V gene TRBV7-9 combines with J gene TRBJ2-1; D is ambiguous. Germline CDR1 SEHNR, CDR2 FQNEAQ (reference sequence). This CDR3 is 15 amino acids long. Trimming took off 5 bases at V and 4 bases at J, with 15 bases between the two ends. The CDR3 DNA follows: TGTGCCAGCAGCAAAGTTGGGGTTCTTTACAATGAGCAGTTCTTC. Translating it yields CASSKVGVLYNEQFF.

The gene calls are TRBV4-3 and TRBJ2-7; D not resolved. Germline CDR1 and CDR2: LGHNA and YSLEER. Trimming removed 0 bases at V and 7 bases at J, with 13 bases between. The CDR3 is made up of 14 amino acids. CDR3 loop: CASSQDVGRVEQYF. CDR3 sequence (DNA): TGCGCCAGCAGCCAAGATGTCGGAAGGGTTGAGCAGTACTTC.

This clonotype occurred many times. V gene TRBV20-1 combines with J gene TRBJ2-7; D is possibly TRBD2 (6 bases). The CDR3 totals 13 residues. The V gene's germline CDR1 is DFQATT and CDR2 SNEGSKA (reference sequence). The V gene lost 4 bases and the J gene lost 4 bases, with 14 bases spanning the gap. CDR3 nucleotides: TGCAGTGCTATGTCCGGGAGAGGGTACGAGCAGTACTTC. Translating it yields CSAMSGRGYEQYF.

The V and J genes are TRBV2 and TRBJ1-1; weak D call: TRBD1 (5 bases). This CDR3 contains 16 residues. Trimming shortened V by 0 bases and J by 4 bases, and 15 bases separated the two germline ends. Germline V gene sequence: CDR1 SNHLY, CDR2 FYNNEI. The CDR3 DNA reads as TGTGCCAGCAGTGAAGCGCGAGGGGCTGGGGGCACTGAAGCTTTCTTT. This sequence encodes CASSEARGAGGTEAFF.

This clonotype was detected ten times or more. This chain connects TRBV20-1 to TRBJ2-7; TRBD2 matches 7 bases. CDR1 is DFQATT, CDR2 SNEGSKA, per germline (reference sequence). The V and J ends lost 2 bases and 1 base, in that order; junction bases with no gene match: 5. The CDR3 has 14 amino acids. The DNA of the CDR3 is TGCAGTGCTAGATCGCTAGCGGTTTCCTACGAGCAGTACTTC. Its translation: CSARSLAVSYEQYF.

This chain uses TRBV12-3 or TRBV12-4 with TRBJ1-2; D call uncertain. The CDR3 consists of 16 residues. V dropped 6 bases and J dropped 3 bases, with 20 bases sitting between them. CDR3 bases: TGTGCCAGCAGCCCCATGGCCGCGCTCAATTACTATGGCTACACCTTC. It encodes CASSPMAALNYYGYTF.

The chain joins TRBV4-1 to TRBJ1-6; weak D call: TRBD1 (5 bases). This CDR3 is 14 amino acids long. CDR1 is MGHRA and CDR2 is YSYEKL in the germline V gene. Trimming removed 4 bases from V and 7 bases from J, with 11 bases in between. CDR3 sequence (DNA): TGCGCCAGCAGCCTCAGGGAAAGGAATTCACCCCTCCACTTT. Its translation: CASSLRERNSPLHF.

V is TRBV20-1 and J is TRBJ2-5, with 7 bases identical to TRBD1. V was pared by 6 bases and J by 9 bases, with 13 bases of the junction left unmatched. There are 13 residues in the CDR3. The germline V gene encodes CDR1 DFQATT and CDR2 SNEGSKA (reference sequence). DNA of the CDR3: TGCAGTGCCCAAAGACAGGGCCAAAGGTCCCAGTACTTC. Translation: CSAQRQGQRSQYF.

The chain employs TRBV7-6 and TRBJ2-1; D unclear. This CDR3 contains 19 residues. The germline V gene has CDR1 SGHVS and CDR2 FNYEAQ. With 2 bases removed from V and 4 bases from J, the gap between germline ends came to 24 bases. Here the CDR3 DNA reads TGTGCCAGCAGCTTATTTACCCCTCAAAAGGGCCATCCTTACAATGAGCAGTTCTTC. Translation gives CASSLFTPQKGHPYNEQFF. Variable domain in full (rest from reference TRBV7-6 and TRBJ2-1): GAGVSQSPRYKVTKRGQDVALRCDPISGHVSLYWYRQALGQGPEFLTYFNYEAQQDKSGLPNDRFSAERPEGSISTLTIQRTEQRDSAMYRCASSLFTPQKGHPYNEQFFGPGTRLTVL.

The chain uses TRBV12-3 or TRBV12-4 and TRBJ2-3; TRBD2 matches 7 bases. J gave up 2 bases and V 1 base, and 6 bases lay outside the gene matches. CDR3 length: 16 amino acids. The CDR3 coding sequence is TGTGCCAGCAGTTTAGGGTTTCTAGCGGTCACAGATACGCAGTATTTT. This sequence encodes CASSLGFLAVTDTQYF.